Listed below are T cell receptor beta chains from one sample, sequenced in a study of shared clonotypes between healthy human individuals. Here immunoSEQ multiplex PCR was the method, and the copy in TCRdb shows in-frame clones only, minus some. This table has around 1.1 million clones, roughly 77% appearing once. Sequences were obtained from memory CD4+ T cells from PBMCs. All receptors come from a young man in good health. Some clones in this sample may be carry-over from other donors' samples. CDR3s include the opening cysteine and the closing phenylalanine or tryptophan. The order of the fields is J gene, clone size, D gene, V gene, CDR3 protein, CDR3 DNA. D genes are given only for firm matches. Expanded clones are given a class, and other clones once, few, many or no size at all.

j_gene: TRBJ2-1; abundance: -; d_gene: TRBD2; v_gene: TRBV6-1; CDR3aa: CASSEAGGIYNEQFF; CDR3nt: TGTGCCAGCAGTGAGGCCGGGGGGATATACAATGAGCAGTTCTTC
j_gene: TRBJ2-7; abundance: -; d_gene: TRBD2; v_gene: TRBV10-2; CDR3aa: CASSESFAASGRNEQYF; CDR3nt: TGCGCCAGCAGTGAGTCATTTGCGGCTAGCGGGAGAAACGAGCAGTACTTC
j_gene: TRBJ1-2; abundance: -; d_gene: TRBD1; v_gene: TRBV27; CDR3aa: CASSETGGHYGYTF; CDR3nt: TGTGCCAGCAGTGAGACAGGGGGACACTATGGCTACACCTTC
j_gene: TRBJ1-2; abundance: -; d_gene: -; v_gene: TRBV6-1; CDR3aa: CASSDNANYGYTF; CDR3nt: TGTGCCAGCAGTGATAATGCTAACTATGGCTACACCTTC
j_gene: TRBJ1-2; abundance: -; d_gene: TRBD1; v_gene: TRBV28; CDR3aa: CASTPQGALYGYTF; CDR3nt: TGTGCCAGCACCCCACAGGGGGCGCTCTATGGCTACACCTTC
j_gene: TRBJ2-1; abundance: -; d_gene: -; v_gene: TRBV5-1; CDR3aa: CASSLVEGEQFF; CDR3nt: TGCGCCAGCAGCTTGGTGGAGGGTGAGCAGTTCTTC
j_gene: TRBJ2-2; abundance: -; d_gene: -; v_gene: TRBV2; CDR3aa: CASSVRGTGELFF; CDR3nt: TGTGCCAGCAGTGTCCGGGGCACCGGGGAGCTGTTTTTT
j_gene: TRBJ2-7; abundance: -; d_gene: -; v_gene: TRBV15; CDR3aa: CATSRDLASFDEQYF; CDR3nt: TGTGCCACCAGCAGAGATCTGGCTAGCTTCGACGAGCAGTACTTC
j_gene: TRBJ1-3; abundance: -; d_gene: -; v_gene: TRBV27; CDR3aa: CASSSRGGIGNTIYF; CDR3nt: TGTGCCAGCAGTTCCAGGGGAGGAATCGGAAACACCATATATTTT
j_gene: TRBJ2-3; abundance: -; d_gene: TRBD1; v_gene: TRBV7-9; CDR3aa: CASSRTGGADTQYF; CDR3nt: TGTGCCAGCAGCCGGACAGGGGGTGCAGATACGCAGTATTTT
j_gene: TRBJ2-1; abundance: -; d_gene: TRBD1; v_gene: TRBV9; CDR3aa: CASSIRTGTVMYNEQFF; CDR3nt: TGTGCCAGCAGCATCCGAACCGGGACAGTTATGTACAATGAGCAGTTCTTC
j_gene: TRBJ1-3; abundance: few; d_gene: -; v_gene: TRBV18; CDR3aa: CASSPVTLQGAGNTIYF; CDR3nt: TGTGCCAGCTCACCGGTCACCCTGCAGGGTGCTGGAAACACCATATATTTT
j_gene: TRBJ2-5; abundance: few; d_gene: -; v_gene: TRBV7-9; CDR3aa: CASSLDPFGTQYF; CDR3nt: TGTGCCAGCAGCTTAGACCCTTTTGGGACCCAGTACTTC
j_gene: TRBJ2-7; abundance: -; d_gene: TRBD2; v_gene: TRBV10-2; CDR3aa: CASSLSGRGAYEQYF; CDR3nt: TGCGCCAGCAGTTTGAGCGGGAGAGGAGCCTACGAGCAGTACTTC